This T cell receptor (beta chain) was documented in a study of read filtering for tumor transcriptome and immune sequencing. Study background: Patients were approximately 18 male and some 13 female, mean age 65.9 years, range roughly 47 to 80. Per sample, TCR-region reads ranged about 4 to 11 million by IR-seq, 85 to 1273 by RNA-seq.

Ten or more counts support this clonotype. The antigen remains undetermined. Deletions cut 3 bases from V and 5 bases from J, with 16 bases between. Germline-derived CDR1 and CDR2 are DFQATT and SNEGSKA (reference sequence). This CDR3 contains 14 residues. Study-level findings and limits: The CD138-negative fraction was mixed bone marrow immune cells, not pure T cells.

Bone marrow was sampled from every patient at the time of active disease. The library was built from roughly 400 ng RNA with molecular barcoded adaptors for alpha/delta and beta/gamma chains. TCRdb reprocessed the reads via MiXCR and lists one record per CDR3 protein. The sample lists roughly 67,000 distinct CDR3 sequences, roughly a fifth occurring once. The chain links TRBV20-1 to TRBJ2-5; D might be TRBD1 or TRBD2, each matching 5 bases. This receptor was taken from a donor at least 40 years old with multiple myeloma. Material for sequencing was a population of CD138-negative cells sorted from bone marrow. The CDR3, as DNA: TGCAGTGCTAGCTCGGGACCTCCCAAGGAGACCCAGTACTTC. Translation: CSASSGPPKETQYF.